These T cell receptor beta chains were read from a single sample in a study of T cell repertoires in cytomegalovirus infection. TCRdb independently ran MiXCR on the reads; one entry per CDR3 protein. This table has about 500,000 distinct CDR3 sequences, 33% appearing once. The antigens these receptors bind are not known. Sequencing was performed on cultured PBMCs, taken from culture after CMV antigen stimulation. These TCRs come from a human donor in good health (CMV status not recorded). Some clones in this sample may be carry-over from other donors' samples. Both conserved end residues are part of each CDR3. The D gene is left open where the match is weak. Only part of the rows carry a size: once, few, many, or a class if the clone is expanded.

abundance	d_gene	v_gene	j_gene	CDR3nt	CDR3aa
-	TRBD2	TRBV14	TRBJ2-4	TGTGCCAGCAGCCAGGGGATAGCGGGAGGGACCAAAAACATTCAGTACTTC	CASSQGIAGGTKNIQYF
-	TRBD2	TRBV24-1	TRBJ2-3	TGTGCCACCAGTGACGTTCTAGCGGGAGAAGATACGCAGTATTTT	CATSDVLAGEDTQYF
-	-	TRBV28	TRBJ1-4	TGTGCCAGCAGGCCTAGAAATGACAGGCGAGAAAAACTGTTTTTT	CASRPRNDRREKLFF
-	-	TRBV27	TRBJ1-1	TGTGCCAGCAGTTTTACCGGGTGGGGGACTGAAGCTTTCTTT	CASSFTGWGTEAFF
-	TRBD1	TRBV6-2/TRBV6-3	TRBJ1-4	TGTGCCAGCAGTTTCGCGGGACAGGGAGATGAAAAACTGTTTTTT	CASSFAGQGDEKLFF
few	TRBD1	TRBV12-3/TRBV12-4	TRBJ1-5	TGTGCCAGCAGTCAGGGACAGGCGACCTTCAATCAGCCCCAGCATTTT	CASSQGQATFNQPQHF
few	-	TRBV27	TRBJ1-6	TGTGCCAGCAGTACATGGGCGCGTAATTCACCCCTCCACTTT	CASSTWARNSPLHF
-	-	TRBV12-3/TRBV12-4	TRBJ1-1	TGTGCCAGCAGCCCTATGATGACAGGTTCTTTCGCTTTCTTT	CASSPMMTGSFAFF
-	-	TRBV20-1	TRBJ1-1	TGCCTCCCTGGGAGCACTGAAGCTTTCTTT	CLPGSTEAFF
few	TRBD2	TRBV10-3	TRBJ2-1	TGTGCCATCAGGACTAGCTTAAGCTCCTACAATGAGCAGTTCTTC	CAIRTSLSSYNEQFF
-	TRBD1	TRBV6-5	TRBJ2-2	TGTGCCAGCAGTATAACAGGGGTCACCGGGGAGCTGTTTTTT	CASSITGVTGELFF
-	TRBD1	TRBV27	TRBJ2-7	TGTGCCAGCAGTCCATGGACAGGAGGTTCCGAGCAGTACTTC	CASSPWTGGSEQYF
-	-	TRBV7-9	TRBJ1-2	TGTGCCAGCAGCTTGGGACATTCGGACGGCTACACCTTC	CASSLGHSDGYTF
many	-	TRBV7-2	TRBJ1-1	TGTGCCAGCAGCCCCCGGGGGGGGGCGGGCACTGAAGCTTTCTTT	CASSPRGGAGTEAFF
few	-	TRBV4-3	TRBJ2-3	TGCGCCAGCAGCAACTGGGGCACAGATACGCAGTATTTT	CASSNWGTDTQYF
few	-	TRBV28	TRBJ2-7	TGTGCCAGCAGTCAGGCGCCGATCTACGAGCAGTACTTC	CASSQAPIYEQYF
many	-	TRBV7-9	TRBJ2-7	TGTGCCAGCAGCCCAAAAGCGGGCGGAGCCCCTTACGAGCAGTACTTC	CASSPKAGGAPYEQYF
-	-	TRBV12-3/TRBV12-4	TRBJ2-3	TGTGCCAGCAGAGGAAAAGAGGCTAGCGTTGATACGCAGTATTTT	CASRGKEASVDTQYF
few	-	TRBV7-2	TRBJ2-7	TGTGCCAGCAGCCTAGAATGGACTACAGCCACCTACGAGCAGTACTTC	CASSLEWTTATYEQYF
-	TRBD1	TRBV19	TRBJ2-7	TGTGCCAGTAGTATATTTGTGGTAGGGGACAGACCCTACGAGCAGTACTTC	CASSIFVVGDRPYEQYF
-	TRBD1	TRBV27	TRBJ1-1	TGTGCCAGCAGTCCCGGACAGGGACGAGCCGTAGCTTTCTTT	CASSPGQGRAVAFF
many	-	TRBV7-2	TRBJ1-3	TGTGCCAGCAGCTTCCCGGAGATCTCTGGAAACACCATATATTTT	CASSFPEISGNTIYF
few	-	TRBV2	TRBJ1-1	TGTGCCAGCAATGAGGACGGGAACACTGAAGCTTTCTTT	CASNEDGNTEAFF
few	-	TRBV11-2	TRBJ1-4	TGTGCCAGCAGCCCGGGGACTTCTGTGGGTGAAAAACTGTTTTTT	CASSPGTSVGEKLFF
-	TRBD2	TRBV6-6	TRBJ2-5	TGTGCCAGCAGCGATGGGCTAGCGGGCCAAGAGACCCAGTACTTC	CASSDGLAGQETQYF